The text below deals with one TCR beta chain. These data belong to a study of monozygotic twins with inflammatory bowel disease. The CDR3 spans 13 residues. Germline CDR1 and CDR2: KGHDR and SFDVKD. Each TCR library consumed about 3,800 ng of total RNA. PCR of TCRalpha and TCRbeta cDNA was nested, with two rounds of 16 and 9 cycles. Each CDR3 protein gets one entry in TCRdb, which reprocessed the 5' RACE reads and gives no DNA. Reported are 200,000 to 250,000 distinct CDR3 sequences; the ten largest clones contain 1.5% to 2%. The source is a human donor with ulcerative colitis or Crohn's disease, or a healthy co-twin of an affected twin (not recorded which). This sequence joins TRBV24-1 and TRBJ2-3; absent DNA, TCRdb's TRBD1 call cannot be checked. The sequencing sample was made of blood. CDR3: CATSNPRTDTQYF.